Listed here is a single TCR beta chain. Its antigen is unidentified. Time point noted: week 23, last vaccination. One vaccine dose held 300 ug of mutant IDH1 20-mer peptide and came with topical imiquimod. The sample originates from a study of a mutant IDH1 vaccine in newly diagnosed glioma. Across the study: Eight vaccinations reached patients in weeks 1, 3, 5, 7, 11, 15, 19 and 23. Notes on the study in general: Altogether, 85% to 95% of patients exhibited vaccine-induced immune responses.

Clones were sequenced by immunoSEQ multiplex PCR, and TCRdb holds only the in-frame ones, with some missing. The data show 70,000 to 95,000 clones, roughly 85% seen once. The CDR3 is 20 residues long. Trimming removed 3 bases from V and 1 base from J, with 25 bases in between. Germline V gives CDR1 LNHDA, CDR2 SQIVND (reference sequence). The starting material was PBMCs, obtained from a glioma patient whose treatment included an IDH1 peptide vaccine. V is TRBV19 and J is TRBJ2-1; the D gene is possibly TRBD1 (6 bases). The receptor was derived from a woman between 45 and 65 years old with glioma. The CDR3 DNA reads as TGTGCCAGTAGTATCCGATACAGGGCACAGGGAGATAAGTCCTACAATGAGCAGTTCTTC. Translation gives CASSIRYRAQGDKSYNEQFF.